This T cell receptor beta chain was identified during a study of T cell responses to AZD1222 COVID-19 vaccine. In this sample, this clone turned up once. The antigen is unknown. V lost 5 bases, J lost 1 base, and 9 bases lay in between. CDR1 and CDR2 (germline): MNHEY, SVGAGI. The CDR3 is 14 residues long. The table came from immunoSEQ multiplex PCR; TCRdb's copy has only in-frame clones and leaves some out. Here the sample spans more than 150,000 clones, 90% to 95% being singletons. Study results and caveats: Breadth and depth of Spike-specific TCRs rose after two AZD1222 doses. Seropositive AZD1222 recipients at baseline numbered only 5 or 6. The study found vaccine-associated CD4 TCRs spanning spike, dominant at 160-218 and 743-854.

This sequence originates from an adult who received the AZD1222 COVID-19 vaccine. The specimen comprised peripheral blood, sampled 28 days after the second AZD1222 dose. V is TRBV6-5 and J is TRBJ1-5, with D maybe TRBD1 (5 bases). The CDR3 region is CASSRDRSNQPQHF. The CDR3 DNA reads as TGTGCCAGCAGTCGAGACAGAAGCAATCAGCCCCAGCATTTT.